This TCR beta chain was sequenced in a study of T cell responses to AZD1222 COVID-19 vaccine. Findings and caveats of the study: With two AZD1222 doses given, Spike-specific TCR breadth and depth both rose. Only 5 or 6 people who got AZD1222 tested seropositive at baseline.

The V gene end was trimmed by 1 base and the J gene end by 6 bases; junction bases not matched to a gene: 11. Germline CDR1 SGHAT, CDR2 FQNNGV. The CDR3 is made up of 18 amino acids. Clones were sequenced by immunoSEQ multiplex PCR, and TCRdb holds only the in-frame ones, with some missing. The sample lists about 75,000 clones; 88% were seen once. As for this clone: Its antigen is undetermined.

The chain carries TRBV11-2 and TRBJ2-1, with 11 positions matching TRBD2. Source: peripheral blood, taken 28 days after the second dose of the MenACWY control vaccine. This TCR was recovered from an adult who received the MenACWY meningococcal vaccine as a control. In nucleotides, the CDR3 is TGTGCCAGCAGCTTAGCCCCCCTAGCGGGAGGTTTGCTCAATGAGCAGTTCTTC. This translates into CASSLAPLAGGLLNEQFF. The whole variable domain, remainder taken from reference TRBV11-2 and TRBJ2-1, is EAGVAQSPRYKIIEKRQSVAFWCNPISGHATLYWYQQILGQGPKLLIQFQNNGVVDDSQLPKDRFSAERLKGVDSTLKIQPAKLEDSAVYLCASSLAPLAGGLLNEQFFGPGTRLTVL.